The clone carrying this TCR beta chain was detected only a few times. Germline V gene sequence: CDR1 ENHRY, CDR2 SYGVKD. V lost 9 bases, J lost 0 bases, and 23 bases stayed unmatched. The CDR3 loop spans 20 amino acids. This entry is derived from a study of T-cell reconstitution after alpha-beta-depleted transplantation in children. Unique molecular identifiers were incorporated during preparation of the TCRbeta library. TCRdb itself ran the PCR reads through MiXCR, one entry per CDR3 protein. Of hundreds of thousands of distinct CDR3 sequences in the sample, roughly 13% were seen once. This sequence originates from a male patient aged 10-17 years who had a stem cell transplant for acute myeloid leukemia, so the T cells may come from the graft donor. J is TRBJ2-1 and V is TRBV10-3; 7 nucleotides agree with TRBD1. The sequencing here drew on PBMCs, mostly from graft donor cells, taken 360 days after TCRalphabeta/CD19-depleted stem cell transplant. The CDR3 reads CAIWGSEETGTRSSYNEQFF. CDR3 nucleotides: TGTGCCATATGGGGATCTGAGGAGACAGGGACCCGCAGCTCCTACAATGAGCAGTTCTTC.